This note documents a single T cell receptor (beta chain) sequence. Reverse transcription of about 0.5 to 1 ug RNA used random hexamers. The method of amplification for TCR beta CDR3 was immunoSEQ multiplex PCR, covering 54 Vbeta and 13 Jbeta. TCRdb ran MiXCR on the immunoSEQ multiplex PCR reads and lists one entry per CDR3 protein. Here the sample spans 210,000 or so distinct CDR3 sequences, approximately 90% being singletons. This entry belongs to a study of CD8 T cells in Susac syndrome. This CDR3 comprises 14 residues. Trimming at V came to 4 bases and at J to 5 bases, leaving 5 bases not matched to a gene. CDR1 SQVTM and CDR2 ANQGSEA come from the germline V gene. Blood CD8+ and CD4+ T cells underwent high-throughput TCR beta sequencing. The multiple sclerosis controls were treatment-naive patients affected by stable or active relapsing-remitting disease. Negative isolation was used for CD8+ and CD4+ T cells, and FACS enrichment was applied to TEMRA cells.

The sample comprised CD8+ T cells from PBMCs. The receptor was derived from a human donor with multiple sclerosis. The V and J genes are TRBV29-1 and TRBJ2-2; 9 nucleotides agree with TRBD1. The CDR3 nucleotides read TGCAGCGTTGCGGGGACAGGGTTGACCGGGGAGCTGTTTTTT. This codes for CSVAGTGLTGELFF.